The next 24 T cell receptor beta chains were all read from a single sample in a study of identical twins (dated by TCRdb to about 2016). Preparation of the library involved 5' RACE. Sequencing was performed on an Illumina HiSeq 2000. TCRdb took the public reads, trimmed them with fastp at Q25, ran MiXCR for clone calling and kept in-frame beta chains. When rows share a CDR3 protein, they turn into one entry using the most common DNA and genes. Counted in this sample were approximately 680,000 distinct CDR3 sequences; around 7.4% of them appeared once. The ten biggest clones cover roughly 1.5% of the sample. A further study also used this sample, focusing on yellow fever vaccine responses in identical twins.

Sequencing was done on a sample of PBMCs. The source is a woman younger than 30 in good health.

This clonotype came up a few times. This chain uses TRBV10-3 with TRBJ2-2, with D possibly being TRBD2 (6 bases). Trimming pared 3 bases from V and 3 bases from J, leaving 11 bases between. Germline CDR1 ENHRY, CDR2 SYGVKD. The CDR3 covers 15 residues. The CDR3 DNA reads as TGTGCCATCAGTGAATTACCGGGGGACACCGGGGAGCTGTTTTTT. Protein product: CAISELPGDTGELFF.

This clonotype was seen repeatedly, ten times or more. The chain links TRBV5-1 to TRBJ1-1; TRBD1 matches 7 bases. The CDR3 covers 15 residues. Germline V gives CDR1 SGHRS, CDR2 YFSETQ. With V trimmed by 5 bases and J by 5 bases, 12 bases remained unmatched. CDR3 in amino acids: CASSYPGTAKTEAFF. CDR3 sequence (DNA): TGCGCCAGCAGTTACCCCGGGACAGCCAAGACTGAAGCTTTCTTT.

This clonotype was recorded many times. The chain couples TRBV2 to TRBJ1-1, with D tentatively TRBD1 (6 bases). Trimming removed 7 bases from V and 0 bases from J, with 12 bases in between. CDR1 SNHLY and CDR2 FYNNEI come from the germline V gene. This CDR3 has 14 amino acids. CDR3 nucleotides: TGTGCCAGCAAATACAGGGCCGTGAACACTGAAGCTTTCTTT. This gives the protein CASKYRAVNTEAFF.

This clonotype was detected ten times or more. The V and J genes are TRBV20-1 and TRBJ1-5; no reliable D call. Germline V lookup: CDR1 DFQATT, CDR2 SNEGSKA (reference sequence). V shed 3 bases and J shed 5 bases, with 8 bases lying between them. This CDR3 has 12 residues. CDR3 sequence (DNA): TGCAGTGCTAGCCGGACTGATCAGCCCCAGCATTTT. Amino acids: CSASRTDQPQHF.

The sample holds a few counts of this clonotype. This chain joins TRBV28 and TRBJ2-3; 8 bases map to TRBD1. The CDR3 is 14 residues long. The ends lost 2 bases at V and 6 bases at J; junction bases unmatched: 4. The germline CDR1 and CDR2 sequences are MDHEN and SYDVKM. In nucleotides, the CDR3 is TGTGCCAGCAGTTTACCAGGGGGCAGGGATACGCAGTATTTT. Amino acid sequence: CASSLPGGRDTQYF.

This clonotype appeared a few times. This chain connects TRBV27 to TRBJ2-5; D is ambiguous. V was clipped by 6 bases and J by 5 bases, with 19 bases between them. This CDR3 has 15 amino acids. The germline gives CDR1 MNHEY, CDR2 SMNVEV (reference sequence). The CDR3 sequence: CASRPTRTLFETQYF. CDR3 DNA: TGTGCCAGCAGACCGACAAGGACCCTTTTTGAGACCCAGTACTTC.

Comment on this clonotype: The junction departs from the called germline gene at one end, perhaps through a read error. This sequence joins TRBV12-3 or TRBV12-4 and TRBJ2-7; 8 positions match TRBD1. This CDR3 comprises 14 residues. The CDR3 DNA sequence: TGTGCCAGCAGTCGCGGACAGGGTGGCCCCTCGATGAACTTC. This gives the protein CASSRGQGGPSMNF.

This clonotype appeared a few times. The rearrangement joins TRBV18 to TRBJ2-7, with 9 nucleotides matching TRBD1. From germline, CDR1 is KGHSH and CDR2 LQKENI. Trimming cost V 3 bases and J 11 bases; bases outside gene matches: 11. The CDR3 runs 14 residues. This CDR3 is CASSPAGQGTDKYF. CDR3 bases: TGTGCCAGCTCACCCGCCGGACAGGGGACGGATAAGTACTTC.

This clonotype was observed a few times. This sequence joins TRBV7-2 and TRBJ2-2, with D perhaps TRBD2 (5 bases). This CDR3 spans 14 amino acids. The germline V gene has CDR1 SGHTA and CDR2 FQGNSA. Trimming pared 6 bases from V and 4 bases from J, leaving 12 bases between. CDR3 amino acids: CASRPAEVTGELFF. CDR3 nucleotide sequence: TGTGCCAGCAGACCAGCGGAGGTCACCGGGGAGCTGTTTTTT.

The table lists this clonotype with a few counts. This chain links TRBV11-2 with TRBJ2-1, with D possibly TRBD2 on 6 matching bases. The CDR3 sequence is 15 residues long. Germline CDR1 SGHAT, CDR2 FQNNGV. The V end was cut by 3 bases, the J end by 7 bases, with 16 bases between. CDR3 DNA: TGTGCCAGCAGCTTTATTCAGGCAGGGAGGAATGAGCAGTTCTTC. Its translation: CASSFIQAGRNEQFF.

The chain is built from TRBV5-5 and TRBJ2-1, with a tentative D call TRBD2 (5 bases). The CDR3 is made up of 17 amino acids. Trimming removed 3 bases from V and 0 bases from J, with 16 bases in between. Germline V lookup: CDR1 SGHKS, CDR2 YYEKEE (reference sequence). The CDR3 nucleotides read TGTGCCAGCAGCTCGACAACAAAGGACTTCTCCTACAATGAGCAGTTCTTC. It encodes CASSSTTKDFSYNEQFF.

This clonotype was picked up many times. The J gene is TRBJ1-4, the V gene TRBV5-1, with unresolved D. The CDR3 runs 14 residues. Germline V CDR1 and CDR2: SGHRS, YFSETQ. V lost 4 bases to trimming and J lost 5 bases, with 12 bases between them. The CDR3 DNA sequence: TGCGCCAGCAGCCCATTGGTGGGGAATGAAAAACTGTTTTTT. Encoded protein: CASSPLVGNEKLFF.

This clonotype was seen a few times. For the CDR3, the DNA is TGTGCCAGCAGCACCCCGCGGGGGAAGGGCACTGAAGCTTTCTTT. This codes for CASSTPRGKGTEAFF. The chain recombines TRBV11-2 with TRBJ1-1; D might be TRBD1 (5 bases). The V gene lost 5 bases and the J gene lost 4 bases, with 17 bases spanning the gap. CDR1 is SGHAT, CDR2 FQNNGV, per germline. The CDR3 totals 15 residues.

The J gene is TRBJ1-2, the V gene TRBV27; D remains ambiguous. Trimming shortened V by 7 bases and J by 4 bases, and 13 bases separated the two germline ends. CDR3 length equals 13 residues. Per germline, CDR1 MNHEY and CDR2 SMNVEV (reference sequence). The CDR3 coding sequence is TGTGCCAGCACCCCAGGTTGGAGCTATGGCTACACCTTC. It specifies CASTPGWSYGYTF.

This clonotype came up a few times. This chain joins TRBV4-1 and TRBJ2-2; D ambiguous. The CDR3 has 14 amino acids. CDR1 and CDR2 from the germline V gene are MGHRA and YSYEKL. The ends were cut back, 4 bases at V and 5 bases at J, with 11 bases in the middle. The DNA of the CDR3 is TGCGCCAGCAGCCTCTCCTGGGTTACCGGGGAGCTGTTTTTT. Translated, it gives CASSLSWVTGELFF.

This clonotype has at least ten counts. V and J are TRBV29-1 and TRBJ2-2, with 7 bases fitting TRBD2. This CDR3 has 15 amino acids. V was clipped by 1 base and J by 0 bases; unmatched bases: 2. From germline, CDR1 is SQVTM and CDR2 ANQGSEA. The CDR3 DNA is TGCAGCGTTGAAGGTCTAGCGGCGAACACCGGGGAGCTGTTTTTT. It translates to CSVEGLAANTGELFF.

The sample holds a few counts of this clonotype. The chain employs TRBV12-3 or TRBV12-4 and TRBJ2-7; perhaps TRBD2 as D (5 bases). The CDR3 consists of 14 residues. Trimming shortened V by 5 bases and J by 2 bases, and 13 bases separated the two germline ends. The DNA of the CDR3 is TGTGCCAGCAGTCTAACCGGACTCCCCTACGAGCAGTACTTC. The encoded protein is CASSLTGLPYEQYF.

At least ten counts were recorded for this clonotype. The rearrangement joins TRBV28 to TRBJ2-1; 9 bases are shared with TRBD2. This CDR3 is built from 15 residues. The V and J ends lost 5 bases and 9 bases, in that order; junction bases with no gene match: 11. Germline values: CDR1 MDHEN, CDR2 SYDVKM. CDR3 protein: CASSPLGGRAFEQFF. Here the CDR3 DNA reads TGTGCCAGCAGTCCACTCGGCGGGAGGGCATTTGAGCAGTTCTTC.

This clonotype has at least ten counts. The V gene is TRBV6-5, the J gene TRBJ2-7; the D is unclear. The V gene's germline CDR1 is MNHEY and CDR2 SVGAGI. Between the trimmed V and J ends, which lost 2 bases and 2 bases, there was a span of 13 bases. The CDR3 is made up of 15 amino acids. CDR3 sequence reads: CASSYANLSPYEQYF. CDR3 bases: TGTGCCAGCAGTTACGCAAACCTCAGCCCCTACGAGCAGTACTTC.

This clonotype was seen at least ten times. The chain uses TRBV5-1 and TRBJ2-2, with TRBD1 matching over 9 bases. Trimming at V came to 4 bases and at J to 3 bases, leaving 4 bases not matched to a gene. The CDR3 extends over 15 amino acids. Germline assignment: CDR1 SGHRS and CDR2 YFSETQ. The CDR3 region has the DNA TGCGCCAGCAGCGGGGGACAGGGATACACCGGGGAGCTGTTTTTT. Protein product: CASSGGQGYTGELFF.

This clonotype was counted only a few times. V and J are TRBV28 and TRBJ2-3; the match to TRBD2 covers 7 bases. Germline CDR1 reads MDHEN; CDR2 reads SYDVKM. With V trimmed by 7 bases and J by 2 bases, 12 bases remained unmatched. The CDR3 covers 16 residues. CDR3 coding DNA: TGTGCCAGCACCTACCGGCTAGCGGAGACCACAGATACGCAGTATTTT. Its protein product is CASTYRLAETTDTQYF.

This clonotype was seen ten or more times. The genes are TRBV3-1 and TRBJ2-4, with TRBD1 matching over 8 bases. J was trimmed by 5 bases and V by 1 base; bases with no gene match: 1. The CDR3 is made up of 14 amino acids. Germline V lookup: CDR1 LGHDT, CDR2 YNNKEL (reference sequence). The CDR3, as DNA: TGTGCCAGCAGCCAAGGGGGACAGGAAAACATTCAGTACTTC. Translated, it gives CASSQGGQENIQYF.

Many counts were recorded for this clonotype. Here the CDR3 reads CASSQAFNQPQHF. The CDR3 DNA reads as TGTGCCAGCAGCCAAGCCTTCAATCAGCCCCAGCATTTT. V usage is TRBV4-2 and J usage is TRBJ1-5; D unclear. The V end was cut by 1 base, the J end by 3 bases, with 4 bases between. Germline-derived CDR1 and CDR2 are LGHNA and YNFKEQ. This CDR3 has 13 residues.

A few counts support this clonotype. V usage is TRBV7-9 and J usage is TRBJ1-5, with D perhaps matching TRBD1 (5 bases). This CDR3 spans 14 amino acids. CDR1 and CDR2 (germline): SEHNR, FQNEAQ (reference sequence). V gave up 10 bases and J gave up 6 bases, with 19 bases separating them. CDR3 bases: TGTGCCACTACACAGGAACCGGTGCTTCAGCCCCAGCATTTT. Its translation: CATTQEPVLQPQHF.